The present entry profiles one T cell receptor beta chain with its context. The target antigen is unknown. The data belong to a study of CD8 T cells in ankylosing spondylitis. Study conclusions and caveats: Clones linked to disease, bearing a CD8+ phenotype, were relatively rare in peripheral blood. Characteristic, it appeared, of ankylosing spondylitis blood was a TCR beta motif of eight highly homologous variants. Disease-linked clones reportedly concentrated significantly in matched ankylosing spondylitis synovial fluid.

Preparation of TCR beta libraries was done by quantitative 5'-RACE with molecular barcodes. In TCRdb, the 5' RACE reads were re-called with MiXCR into one record per CDR3 protein. The table lists around 300,000 distinct CDR3 sequences, roughly 11% of them singletons. V dropped 1 base and J dropped 7 bases, with 13 bases sitting between them. Germline V gene data show CDR1 as LGHDT and CDR2 as YNNKEL (reference sequence). The CDR3 consists of 14 residues. The chain employs TRBV3-1 and TRBJ1-2; D unresolved. Sequenced input: blood, either unsorted or a sorted T cell fraction (not recorded which). The sequence derives from a female donor with ankylosing spondylitis or in good health (not recorded which). The CDR3 sequence is CASSQVVRDTGYTF. DNA of the CDR3: TGTGCCAGCAGCCAAGTGGTACGTGATACTGGCTACACCTTC.